These 19 T cell receptor beta chains were sequenced from one sample in a study of cytomegalovirus exposure and HLA in healthy donors. The PCR had 60 Vbeta and 13 Jbeta primers. Measured with immunoSEQ multiplex PCR; TCRdb has only the in-frame clones, and not every one. The repertoire holds around 150,000 clones, with over 70% as singletons. The sequencing input was PBMCs. The receptors were gathered from a woman between 18 and 29 years old in good health and CMV-seronegative.

Concerning this clone itself: An end of the junction does not agree with germline; a read error may underlie this. The J gene is TRBJ2-3, the V gene TRBV4-2; 8 bases line up with TRBD2. The CDR3 has 15 residues. Germline V gives CDR1 LGHNA, CDR2 YNFKEQ. CDR3 region: CAGSPVAGTTDTQYF. The CDR3 bases are TGTGCCGGCAGTCCCGTAGCGGGGACCACAGATACGCAGTATTTT.

About this clone itself: This sample includes further DNA sequences coding for the same CDR3. The CDR3 loop reads CASSLEGNNSPLHF. The CDR3 DNA reads TGTGCCAGCAGCCTGGAGGGTAATAATTCACCCCTCCACTTT. This sequence joins TRBV7-9 and TRBJ1-6; D remains unclear. V lost 5 bases to trimming and J lost 5 bases, with 10 bases between them. CDR1 and CDR2 (germline): SEHNR, FQNEAQ (reference sequence). This CDR3 has 14 residues.

The chain combines TRBV7-9 with TRBJ1-1; 9 nucleotides align to TRBD1. The germline CDR1 and CDR2 sequences are SEHNR and FQNEAQ (reference sequence). CDR3 size: 14 residues. After removal of 7 bases from V and 5 bases from J, the junction contained 8 bases not matched to a gene. CDR3 loop: CASTVQGASTEAFF. In DNA, the CDR3 is TGTGCCAGCACCGTACAGGGGGCAAGTACTGAAGCTTTCTTT.

CDR3 coding DNA: TGTGCCTACCTACAGGCAGGGCACTATGGCTACACCTTC. It yields the protein CAYLQAGHYGYTF. This chain connects TRBV6-1 to TRBJ1-2; D perhaps matches TRBD1 (5 bases). Between the trimmed V and J ends, which lost 11 bases and 3 bases, there was a span of 16 bases. The CDR3 loop spans 13 amino acids. CDR1 is MNHNS and CDR2 is SASEGT in the germline V gene.

Remarks on this clone: At one boundary the junction diverges from the germline segment, which might be a read error. V and J are TRBV13 and TRBJ1-1, with D maybe TRBD1 (6 bases). The CDR3 is 13 residues long. Germline CDR1 is PRHDT and CDR2 is FYEKMQ (reference sequence). DNA of the CDR3: TGTGCCAGCAGCCACAGGGTGAACGCTGAAGCTTTCTTT. Translated, it gives CASSHRVNAEAFF.

As regards this clone: In the same sample, other DNA sequences code for this CDR3. In nucleotides, the CDR3 is TGTGCCAGCAGCTTAGACAGGGGGCGGTACGAGCAGTACTTC. Amino acid sequence: CASSLDRGRYEQYF. This chain uses TRBV5-4 with TRBJ2-7; 10 nucleotides match TRBD1. The germline CDR1 and CDR2 sequences are SGHNT and YYREEE (reference sequence). The J segment lost 4 bases and the V segment lost 2 bases, leaving 3 bases of the junction unmatched. The CDR3 has 14 amino acids.

J is TRBJ1-2 and V is TRBV28; D may be TRBD1 (6 bases). V was trimmed by 6 bases and J by 4 bases, leaving 12 bases between them. The germline gives CDR1 MDHEN, CDR2 SYDVKM. The CDR3 covers 13 residues. Here the CDR3 reads CASSGDTFYGYTF. The CDR3, as DNA: TGTGCCAGCAGCGGGGACACCTTCTATGGCTACACCTTC.

The chain uses TRBV6-4 and TRBJ1-2, with TRBD1 identical over 9 bases. Germline trimming cut 6 bases from V and 4 bases from J; bases unmatched to any gene: 3. This CDR3 spans 13 amino acids. The germline V gene encodes CDR1 MRHNA and CDR2 SNTAGT. The CDR3 DNA follows: TGTGCCAGCAGCCGGGACAGGGCCTATGGCTACACCTTC. Protein: CASSRDRAYGYTF.

This sequence joins TRBV6-4 and TRBJ1-4, with 10 bases identical to TRBD1. The germline V gene has CDR1 MRHNA and CDR2 SNTAGT. This CDR3 region has 15 residues. Trimming cost V 10 bases and J 7 bases; bases outside gene matches: 12. CDR3: CATYIRQGALEKLFF. The CDR3 DNA reads as TGTGCCACCTATATTAGACAGGGGGCGCTTGAAAAACTGTTTTTT.

The V call is TRBV28, the J call TRBJ2-1; 8 bases are a match to TRBD1. Germline lookup yields CDR1 MDHEN and CDR2 SYDVKM. Unmatched junction bases numbered 9, after V lost 7 bases and J lost 4 bases. The CDR3 runs to 15 residues. CDR3: CASTPVDRVYNEQFF. The CDR3 coding sequence is TGTGCCAGCACCCCTGTGGACAGGGTTTACAATGAGCAGTTCTTC.

This clone was counted once. The chain employs TRBV4-1 and TRBJ2-1; D perhaps matches TRBD2 (6 bases). V dropped 1 base and J dropped 2 bases, with 15 bases sitting between them. Germline V lookup: CDR1 MGHRA, CDR2 YSYEKL. The CDR3 length is 17 residues. The CDR3 DNA follows: TGCGCCAGCAGCCAAGGGTTGGCGGGGAATACCTACAATGAGCAGTTCTTC. As protein: CASSQGLAGNTYNEQFF.

The chain uses TRBV30 and TRBJ1-5, with D perhaps matching TRBD1 (6 bases). Deletions cut 5 bases from V and 1 base from J, with 21 bases between. In germline, CDR1 is GTSNPN, CDR2 SVGIG (reference sequence). The CDR3 spans 17 residues. CDR3 region: CAWARGGGQRSNQPQHF. The CDR3 nucleotides are TGTGCCTGGGCTCGCGGCGGGGGGCAGAGGAGCAATCAGCCCCAGCATTTT.

This clone showed up just a few times. The chain carries TRBV5-4 and TRBJ2-5; D call uncertain. V lost 1 base and J lost 5, with 6 bases in between. Looked up from germline, CDR1 is SGHNT and CDR2 is YYREEE (reference sequence). The CDR3 is 12 amino acids. Here the CDR3 reads CASSLSAETQYF. CDR3 coding DNA: TGTGCCAGCAGCTTGAGCGCGGAGACCCAGTACTTC.

The sample holds one count of this clone. The DNA for the CDR3 is TGTGCCAGCAGCCCGCTCACAGGGTTTAGGGGTGAAAAACTGTTTTTT. Translation gives CASSPLTGFRGEKLFF. The V gene is TRBV7-2, the J gene TRBJ1-4; maybe TRBD1 (6 bases). CDR3 length: 16 amino acids. The V and J ends lost 5 bases and 7 bases respectively, with 20 bases between them. Germline V gene lookup returns CDR1 SGHTA and CDR2 FQGNSA.

The chain recombines TRBV9 with TRBJ1-1; 7 bases are shared with TRBD1. CDR3 length: 13 amino acids. Trimming cost V 5 bases and J 4 bases; bases outside gene matches: 5. The germline CDR1 and CDR2 sequences are SGDLS and YYNGEE. The CDR3 DNA sequence: TGTGCCAGCAGTCTACAGGGGCGCACTGAAGCTTTCTTT. Its translation is CASSLQGRTEAFF.

The rearrangement uses TRBV7-9 and TRBJ1-1; D is possibly TRBD1 (6 bases). Germline V gives CDR1 SEHNR, CDR2 FQNEAQ (reference sequence). The V end lost 1 base, the J end lost 5 bases, and 14 bases lay between the germline ends. The CDR3 spans 15 residues. CDR3 DNA sequence: TGTGCCAGCAGCTTAGTGGGACATGTCGGGACTGAAGCTTTCTTT. It translates to CASSLVGHVGTEAFF.

Notes on this clone: A read error may account for a junction end that differs from germline. The DNA of the CDR3 is TGTGCTAGCAGCTTAGAGGGTCCGAGGACTCATAGTGAGACCCAGTACTTC. This encodes CASSLEGPRTHSETQYF. The gene calls are TRBV7-7 and TRBJ2-5; D is possibly TRBD2 (5 bases). CDR3 length: 17 amino acids. In germline, CDR1 is SSHAT, CDR2 FNYEAQ (reference sequence). Full variable domain (rest looked up from reference TRBV7-7 and TRBJ2-5): GAGVSQSPRYKVTKRGQDVTLRCDPISSHATLYWYQQALGQGPEFLTYFNYEAQPDKSGLPSDRFSAERPEGSISTLTIQRTEQRDSAMYRCASSLEGPRTHSETQYFGPGTRLLVL.

The gene calls are TRBV11-3 and TRBJ2-7; 10 bases agree with TRBD2. Germline V gives CDR1 SGHNT, CDR2 YENEEA. This CDR3 region has 15 residues. V lost 5 bases to trimming and J lost 0 bases; unmatched junction nucleotides: 4. This CDR3 reads CASSHRLAGSYEQYF. The DNA for the CDR3 is TGTGCCAGCAGCCATAGACTAGCGGGCTCCTACGAGCAGTACTTC.

This clone was seen more than once but under ten times. The rearrangement joins TRBV5-1 to TRBJ1-1; D gene unclear. CDR3 size: 12 residues. V was shortened by 2 bases and J by 3 bases, with 5 bases between the two germline ends. Germline CDR1 reads SGHRS; CDR2 reads YFSETQ. CDR3 bases: TGCGCCAGCAGCTTCCAGGACACTGAAGCTTTCTTT. This gives the protein CASSFQDTEAFF.